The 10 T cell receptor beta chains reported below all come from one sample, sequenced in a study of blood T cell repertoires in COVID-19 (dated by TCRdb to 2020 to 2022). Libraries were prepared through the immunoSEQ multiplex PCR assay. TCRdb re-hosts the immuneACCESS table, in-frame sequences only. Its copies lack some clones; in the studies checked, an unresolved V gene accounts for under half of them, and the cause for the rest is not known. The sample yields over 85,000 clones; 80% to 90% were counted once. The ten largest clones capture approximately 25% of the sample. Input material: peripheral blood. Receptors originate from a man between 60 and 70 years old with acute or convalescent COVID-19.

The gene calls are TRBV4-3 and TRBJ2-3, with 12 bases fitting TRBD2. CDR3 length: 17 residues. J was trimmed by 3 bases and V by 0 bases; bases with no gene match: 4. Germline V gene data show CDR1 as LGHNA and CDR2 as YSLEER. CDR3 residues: CASSQEPSGGATDTQYF. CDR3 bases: TGCGCCAGCAGCCAAGAACCTAGCGGGGGGGCAACAGATACGCAGTATTTT.

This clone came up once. The CDR3 loop reads CASSSTGPNQPQHF. The CDR3 DNA reads as TGTGCCAGCAGCTCGACAGGGCCGAATCAGCCCCAGCATTTT. The chain recombines TRBV7-2 with TRBJ1-5; 7 bases map to TRBD1. Germline CDR1 reads SGHTA; CDR2 reads FQGNSA. This CDR3 contains 14 residues. V shed 4 bases and J 4 bases; nucleotides not matched to a gene: 4.

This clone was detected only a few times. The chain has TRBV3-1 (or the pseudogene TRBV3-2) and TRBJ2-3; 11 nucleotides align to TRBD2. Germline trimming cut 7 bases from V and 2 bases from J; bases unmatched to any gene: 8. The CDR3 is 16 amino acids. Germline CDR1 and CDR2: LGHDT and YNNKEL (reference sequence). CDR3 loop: CASTGLAGANTDTQYF. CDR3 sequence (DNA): TGTGCCAGCACTGGACTAGCGGGCGCGAACACAGATACGCAGTATTTT.

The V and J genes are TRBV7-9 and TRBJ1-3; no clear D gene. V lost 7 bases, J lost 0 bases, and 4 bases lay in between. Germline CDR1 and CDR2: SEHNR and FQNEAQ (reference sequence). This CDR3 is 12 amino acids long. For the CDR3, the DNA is TGTGCCAGCATTAGCTCTGGAAACACCATATATTTT. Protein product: CASISSGNTIYF. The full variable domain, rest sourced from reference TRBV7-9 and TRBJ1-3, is DTGVSQNPRHKITKRGQNVTFRCDPISEHNRLYWYRQTLGQGPEFLTYFQNEAQLEKSRLLSDRFSAERPKGSFSTLEIQRTEQGDSAMYLCASISSGNTIYFGEGSWLTVV.

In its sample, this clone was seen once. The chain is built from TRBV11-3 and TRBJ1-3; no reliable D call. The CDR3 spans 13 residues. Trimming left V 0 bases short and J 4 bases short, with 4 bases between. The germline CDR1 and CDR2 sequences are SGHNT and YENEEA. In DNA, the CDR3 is TGTGCCAGCAGCTTAGATGCGGGAAACACCATATATTTT. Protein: CASSLDAGNTIYF. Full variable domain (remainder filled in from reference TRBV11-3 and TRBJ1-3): EAGVVQSPRYKIIEKKQPVAFWCNPISGHNTLYWYLQNLGQGPELLIRYENEEAVDDSQLPKDRFSAERLKGVDSTLKIQPAELGDSAVYLCASSLDAGNTIYFGEGSWLTVV.

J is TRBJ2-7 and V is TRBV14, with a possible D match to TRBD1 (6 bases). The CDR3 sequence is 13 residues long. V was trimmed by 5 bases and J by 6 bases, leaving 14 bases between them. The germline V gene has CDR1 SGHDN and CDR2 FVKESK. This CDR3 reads CASSTHFRGEQYV. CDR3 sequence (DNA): TGTGCCAGCAGCACACATTTCAGGGGCGAGCAGTACGTC.

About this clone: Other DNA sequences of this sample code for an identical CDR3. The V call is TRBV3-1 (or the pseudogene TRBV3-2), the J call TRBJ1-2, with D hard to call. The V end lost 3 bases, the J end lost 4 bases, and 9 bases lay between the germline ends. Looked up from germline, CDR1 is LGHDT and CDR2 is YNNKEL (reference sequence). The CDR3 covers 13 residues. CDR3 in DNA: TGTGCCAGCAGCCAGGCTGGCTCCTATGGCTACACCTTC. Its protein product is CASSQAGSYGYTF.

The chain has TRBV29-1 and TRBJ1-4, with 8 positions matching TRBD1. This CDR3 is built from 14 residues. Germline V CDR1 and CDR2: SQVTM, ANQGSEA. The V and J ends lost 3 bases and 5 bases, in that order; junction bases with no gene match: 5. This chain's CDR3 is CSVDGGQANEKLFF. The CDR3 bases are TGCAGCGTTGACGGGGGACAGGCCAATGAAAAACTGTTTTTT.

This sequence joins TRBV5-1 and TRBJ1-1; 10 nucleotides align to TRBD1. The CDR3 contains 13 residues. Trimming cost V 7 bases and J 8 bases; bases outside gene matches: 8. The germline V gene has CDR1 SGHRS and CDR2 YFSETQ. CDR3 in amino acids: CASHSRDRGEAFF. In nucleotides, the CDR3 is TGCGCCAGCCATTCCCGGGACAGGGGAGAAGCTTTCTTT.

The CDR3 loop is CASSESGTQKETQYF. The CDR3 DNA follows: TGTGCCAGCAGTGAATCAGGGACTCAAAAAGAGACCCAGTACTTC. This sequence joins TRBV25-1 and TRBJ2-5; maybe TRBD2 (6 bases). CDR3 size: 15 residues. Trimming removed 1 base at V and 3 bases at J, with 12 bases between. Germline-derived CDR1 and CDR2 are MGHDK and SYGVNS. The full variable domain, its missing parts supplied by reference TRBV25-1 and TRBJ2-5, is EADIYQTPRYLVIGTGKKITLECSQTMGHDKMYWYQQDPGMELHLIHYSYGVNSTEKGDLSSESTVSRIRTEHFPLTLESARPSHTSQYLCASSESGTQKETQYFGPGTRLLVL.